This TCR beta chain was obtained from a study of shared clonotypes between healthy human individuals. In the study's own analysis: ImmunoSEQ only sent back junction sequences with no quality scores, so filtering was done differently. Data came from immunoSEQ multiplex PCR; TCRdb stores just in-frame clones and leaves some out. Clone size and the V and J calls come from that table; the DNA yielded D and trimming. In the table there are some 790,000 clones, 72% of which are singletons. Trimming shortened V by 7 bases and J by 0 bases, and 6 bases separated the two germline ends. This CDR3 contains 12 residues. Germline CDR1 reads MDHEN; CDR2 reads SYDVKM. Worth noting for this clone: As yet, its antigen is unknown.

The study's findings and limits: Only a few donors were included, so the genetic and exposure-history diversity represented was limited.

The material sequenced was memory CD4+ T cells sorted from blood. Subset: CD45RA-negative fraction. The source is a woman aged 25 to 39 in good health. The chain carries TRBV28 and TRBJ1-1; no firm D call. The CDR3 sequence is CASIRMNTEAFF. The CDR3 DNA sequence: TGTGCCAGCATCAGGATGAACACTGAAGCTTTCTTT.